This T cell receptor (beta chain) was sequenced during a study of tumor and adjacent non-tumor tissue in lung cancer. Study background: Histology: 11 to 13 adenocarcinoma, a couple of squamous cell carcinoma, 1 small cell lung cancer. Aged about 30 to 76 years, patients included roughly eleven men and 4 to 6 women with stage I to III disease. Findings and limits, study-wide: TCR diversity was significantly greater in tumor than normal lung tissue. Top 100 clones took a larger repertoire share in normal lung.

RNA was extracted from bulk tissue without any cell sorting. Distant lung tissue was collected more than 3 cm away from the tumor edge. Comments on this clonotype: Its antigen is currently unknown. The conserved phenylalanine or tryptophan normally closing the CDR3 is absent here, so this likely arose from a read error.

The library came from three nested PCR rounds adapted from ARM-PCR protocols. Each CDR3 protein gets one entry after TCRdb re-called the multiplex PCR reads with MiXCR. The table records 35,000 to 55,000 distinct CDR3 sequences, roughly two thirds of them present only once. Germline lookup yields CDR1 SGHNT and CDR2 YENEEA. The CDR3 is made up of 13 amino acids. The gene calls are TRBV11-3 and TRBJ2-2; D possibly corresponds to TRBD1 (6 bases). The sequence came from a woman in her thirties or forties with non-small cell lung cancer. Material for sequencing was distant non-tumor lung tissue. The CDR3 nucleotides are TGTGCCAGCAGCTTGGGGGACACCGGGGAACTGTTTTAT. It specifies CASSLGDTGELFY.